Sequencing of this T cell receptor beta chain was carried out in a study of Ad26.COV2.S vaccination and SARS-CoV-2 variants. Study observations and caveats: Responses of spike-specific T cells (both CD8+ and CD4+) reportedly showed substantial breadth after vaccination. Individuals receiving vaccine had higher spike-specific TCR breadth than placebo recipients did.

The treatment denotes: roughly 18 received Ad26.COV2.S at low or high dose, single or two shots; five or six received placebo; per-sample allocation not given. Samples came from day 63 after the first vaccine or placebo injection. Germline V gene lookup returns CDR1 LNHDA and CDR2 SQIVND (reference sequence). The CDR3 covers 16 residues. Trimming stripped 3 bases from V and 4 bases from J, with 18 bases between. Notes on this clone: As yet, its antigen is unknown.

This table comes from immunoSEQ multiplex PCR, and its TCRdb copy is limited to in-frame clones, with some not included. The repertoire holds some 240,000 clones, with approximately 88% as singletons. This chain joins TRBV19 and TRBJ1-1; D unresolved. This receptor was identified in a person aged 18-60 years who received the Ad26.COV2.S COVID-19 vaccine or a placebo. The sample consisted of peripheral blood, taken in a trial of Ad26.COV2.S vaccine versus placebo. In DNA form, the CDR3 reads TGTGCCAGTAGTATCTATTTTCTCACCGAAGGCACTGAAGCTTTCTTT. It specifies CASSIYFLTEGTEAFF. Full variable domain (remainder filled in from reference TRBV19 and TRBJ1-1): DGGITQSPKYLFRKEGQNVTLSCEQNLNHDAMYWYRQDPGQGLRLIYYSQIVNDFQKGDIAEGYSVSREKKESFPLTVTSAQKNPTAFYLCASSIYFLTEGTEAFFGQGTRLTVV.